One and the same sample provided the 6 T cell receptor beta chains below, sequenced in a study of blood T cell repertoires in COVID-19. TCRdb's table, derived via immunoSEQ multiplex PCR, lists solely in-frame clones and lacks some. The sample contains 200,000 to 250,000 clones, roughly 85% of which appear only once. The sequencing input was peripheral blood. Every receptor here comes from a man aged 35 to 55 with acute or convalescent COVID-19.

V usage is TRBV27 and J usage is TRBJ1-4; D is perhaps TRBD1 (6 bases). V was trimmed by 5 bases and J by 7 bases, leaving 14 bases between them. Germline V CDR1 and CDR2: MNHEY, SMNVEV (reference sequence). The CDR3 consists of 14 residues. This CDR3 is CASSPYRAGEKLFF. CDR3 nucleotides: TGTGCCAGCAGTCCCTACAGGGCGGGTGAAAAACTGTTTTTT. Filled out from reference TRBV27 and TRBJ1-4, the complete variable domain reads EAQVTQNPRYLITVTGKKLTVTCSQNMNHEYMSWYRQDPGLGLRQIYYSMNVEVTDKGDVPEGYKVSRKEKRNFPLILESPSPNQTSLYFCASSPYRAGEKLFFGSGTQLSVL.

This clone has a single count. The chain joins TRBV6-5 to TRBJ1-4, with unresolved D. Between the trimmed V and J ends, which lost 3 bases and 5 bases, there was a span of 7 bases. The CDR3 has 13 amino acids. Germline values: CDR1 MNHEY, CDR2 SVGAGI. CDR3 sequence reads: CASSYGPNEKLFF. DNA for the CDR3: TGTGCCAGCAGTTATGGGCCAAATGAAAAACTGTTTTTT.

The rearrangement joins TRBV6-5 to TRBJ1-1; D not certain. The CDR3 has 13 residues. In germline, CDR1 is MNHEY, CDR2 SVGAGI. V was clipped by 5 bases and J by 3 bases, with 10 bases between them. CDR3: CASSPTRYTEAFF. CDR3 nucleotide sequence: TGTGCCAGCAGTCCCACCCGGTACACTGAAGCTTTCTTT.

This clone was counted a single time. This CDR3 is CASSQDKDRSYGYTF. The CDR3 DNA sequence: TGCGCCAGCAGCCAAGATAAGGACAGGTCCTATGGCTACACCTTC. J is TRBJ1-2 and V is TRBV4-1, with 7 bases aligning to TRBD1. The J segment lost 4 bases and the V segment lost 0 bases, leaving 5 bases of the junction unmatched. Germline CDR1 is MGHRA and CDR2 is YSYEKL. This CDR3 is built from 15 residues.

The CDR3 DNA follows: TGTGCCAGCAGTGAGTTGGGGCGGGATTATGGCTACACCTTC. Amino acid sequence: CASSELGRDYGYTF. The V and J genes are TRBV2 and TRBJ1-2; perhaps TRBD1 as D (5 bases). The CDR3 runs to 14 residues. CDR1 SNHLY and CDR2 FYNNEI come from the germline V gene. Trimming removed 3 bases from V and 5 bases from J, with 13 bases in between.

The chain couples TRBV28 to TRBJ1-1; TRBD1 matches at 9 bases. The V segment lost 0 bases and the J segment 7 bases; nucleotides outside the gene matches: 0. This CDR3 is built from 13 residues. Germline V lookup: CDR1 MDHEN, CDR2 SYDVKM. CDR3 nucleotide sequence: TGTGCCAGCAGTTTATGGGGACAGGGTGAAGCTTTCTTT. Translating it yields CASSLWGQGEAFF.